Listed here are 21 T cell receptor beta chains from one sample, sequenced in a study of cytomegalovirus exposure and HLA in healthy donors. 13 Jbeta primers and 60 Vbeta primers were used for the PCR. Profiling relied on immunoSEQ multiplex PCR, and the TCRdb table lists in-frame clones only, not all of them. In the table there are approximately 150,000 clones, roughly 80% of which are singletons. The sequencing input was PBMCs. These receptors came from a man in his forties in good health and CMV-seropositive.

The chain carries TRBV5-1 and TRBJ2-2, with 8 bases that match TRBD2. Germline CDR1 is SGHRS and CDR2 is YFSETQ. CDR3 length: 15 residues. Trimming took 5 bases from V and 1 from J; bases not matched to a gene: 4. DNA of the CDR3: TGCGCCAGCAGGAGGCTAGCGGGGAACACCGGGGAGCTGTTTTTT. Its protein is CASRRLAGNTGELFF.

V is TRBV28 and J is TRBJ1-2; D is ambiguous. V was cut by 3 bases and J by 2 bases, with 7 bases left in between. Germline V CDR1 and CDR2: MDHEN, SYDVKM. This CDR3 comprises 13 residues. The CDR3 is CASSFLRNYGYTF. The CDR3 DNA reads TGTGCCAGCAGTTTTCTGAGGAACTATGGCTACACCTTC.

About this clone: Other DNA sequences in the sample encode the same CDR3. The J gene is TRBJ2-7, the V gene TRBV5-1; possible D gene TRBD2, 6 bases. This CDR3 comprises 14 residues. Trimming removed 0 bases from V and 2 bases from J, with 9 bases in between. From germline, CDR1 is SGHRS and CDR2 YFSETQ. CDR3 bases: TGCGCCAGCAGCTTGGGCGGCGGGACCTACGAGCAGTACTTC. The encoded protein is CASSLGGGTYEQYF.

CDR3 bases: TGTGCCAGCAGTCAGGGCTATAATCAGCCCCAGCATTTT. Its protein product is CASSQGYNQPQHF. The chain joins TRBV2 to TRBJ1-5; perhaps TRBD1 as D (5 bases). The CDR3 is 13 residues long. V shed 5 bases and J shed 4 bases, with 9 bases lying between them. Germline V gene data show CDR1 as SNHLY and CDR2 as FYNNEI.

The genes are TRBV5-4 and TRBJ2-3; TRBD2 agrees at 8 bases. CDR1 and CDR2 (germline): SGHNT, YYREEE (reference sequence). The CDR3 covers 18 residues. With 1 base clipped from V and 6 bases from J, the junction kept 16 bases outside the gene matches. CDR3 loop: CASSLYRIGRVSLDTQYF. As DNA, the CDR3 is TGTGCCAGCAGCTTGTACCGGATCGGGAGGGTCAGTTTGGATACGCAGTATTTT.

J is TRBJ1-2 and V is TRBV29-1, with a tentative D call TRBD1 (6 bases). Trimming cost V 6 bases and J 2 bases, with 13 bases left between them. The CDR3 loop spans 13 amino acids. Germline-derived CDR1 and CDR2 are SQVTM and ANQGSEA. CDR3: CSVTGLSNYGYTF. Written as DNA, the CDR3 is TGCAGCGTGACAGGCCTTTCCAACTATGGCTACACCTTC.

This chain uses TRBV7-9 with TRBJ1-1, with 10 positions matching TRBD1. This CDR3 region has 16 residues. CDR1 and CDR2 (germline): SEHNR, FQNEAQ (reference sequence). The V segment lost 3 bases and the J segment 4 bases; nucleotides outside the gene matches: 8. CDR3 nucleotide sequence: TGTGCCAGCAGCTTTTCGACAGGGGGCAGCGGCACTGAAGCTTTCTTT. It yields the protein CASSFSTGGSGTEAFF.

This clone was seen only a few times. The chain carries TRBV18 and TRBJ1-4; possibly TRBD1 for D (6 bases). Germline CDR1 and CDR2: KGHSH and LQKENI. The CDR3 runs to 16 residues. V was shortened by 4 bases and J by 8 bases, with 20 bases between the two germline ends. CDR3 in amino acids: CASSRGPAYLEEKLFF. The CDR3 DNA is TGTGCCAGCTCACGGGGGCCCGCCTATCTCGAGGAAAAACTGTTTTTT.

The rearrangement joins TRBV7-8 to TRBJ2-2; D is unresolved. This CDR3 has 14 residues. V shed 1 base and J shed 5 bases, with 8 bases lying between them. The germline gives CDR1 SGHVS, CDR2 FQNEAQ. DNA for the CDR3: TGTGCCAGCAGCTTAGGGCTCCCGACCGGGGAGCTGTTTTTT. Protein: CASSLGLPTGELFF.

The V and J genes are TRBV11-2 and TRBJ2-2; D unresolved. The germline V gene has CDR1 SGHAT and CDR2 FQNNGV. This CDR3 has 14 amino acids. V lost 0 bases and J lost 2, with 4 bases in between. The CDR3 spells CASSLDGNTGELFF. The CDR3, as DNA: TGTGCCAGCAGCTTAGACGGTAACACCGGGGAGCTGTTTTTT. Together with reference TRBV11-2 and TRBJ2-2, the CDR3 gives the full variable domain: EAGVAQSPRYKIIEKRQSVAFWCNPISGHATLYWYQQILGQGPKLLIQFQNNGVVDDSQLPKDRFSAERLKGVDSTLKIQPAKLEDSAVYLCASSLDGNTGELFFGEGSRLTVL.

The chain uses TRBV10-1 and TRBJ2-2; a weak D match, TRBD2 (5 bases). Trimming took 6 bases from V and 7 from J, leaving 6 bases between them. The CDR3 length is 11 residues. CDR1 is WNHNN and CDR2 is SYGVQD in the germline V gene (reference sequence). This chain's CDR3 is CASRGDGELFF. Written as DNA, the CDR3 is TGCGCCAGCAGGGGAGACGGGGAGCTGTTTTTT.

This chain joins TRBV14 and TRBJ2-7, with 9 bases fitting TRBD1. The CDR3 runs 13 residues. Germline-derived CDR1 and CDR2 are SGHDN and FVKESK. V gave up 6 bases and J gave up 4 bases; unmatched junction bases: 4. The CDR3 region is CASRPGTGYEQYF. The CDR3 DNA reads TGTGCCAGCAGGCCCGGGACAGGGTACGAGCAGTACTTC.

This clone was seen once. The CDR3 reads CASSQNRRADGTDTQYF. The CDR3 DNA reads as TGCGCCAGCAGCCAAAATAGGAGGGCCGATGGAACAGATACGCAGTATTTT. The chain carries TRBV4-3 and TRBJ2-3; D might be TRBD2 (6 bases). Deletions cut 2 bases from V and 3 bases from J, with 18 bases between. CDR1 LGHNA and CDR2 YSLEER come from the germline V gene. The CDR3 spans 17 residues.

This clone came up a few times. CDR3 amino acids: CASITLGSTEAFF. The DNA for the CDR3 is TGTGCCAGTATTACCCTGGGGAGCACTGAAGCTTTCTTT. V and J are TRBV19 and TRBJ1-1; D remains unclear. CDR3 length: 13 amino acids. Trimming took off 7 bases at V and 4 bases at J, with 13 bases between the two ends. CDR1 is LNHDA, CDR2 SQIVND, per germline (reference sequence).

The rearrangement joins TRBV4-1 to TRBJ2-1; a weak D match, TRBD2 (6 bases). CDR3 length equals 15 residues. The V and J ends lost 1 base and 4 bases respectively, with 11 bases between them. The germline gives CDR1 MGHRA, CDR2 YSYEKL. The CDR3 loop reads CASSQGGRTYNEQFF. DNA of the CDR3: TGCGCCAGCAGCCAAGGGGGGAGGACATACAATGAGCAGTTCTTC.

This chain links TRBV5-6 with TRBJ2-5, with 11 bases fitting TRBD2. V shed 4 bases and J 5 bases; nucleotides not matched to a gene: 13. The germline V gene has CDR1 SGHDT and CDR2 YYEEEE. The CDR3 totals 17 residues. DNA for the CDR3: TGTGCCAGCAGCCCAATAGTACTAGCGGGAGAGCGGGAGACCCAGTACTTC. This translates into CASSPIVLAGERETQYF.

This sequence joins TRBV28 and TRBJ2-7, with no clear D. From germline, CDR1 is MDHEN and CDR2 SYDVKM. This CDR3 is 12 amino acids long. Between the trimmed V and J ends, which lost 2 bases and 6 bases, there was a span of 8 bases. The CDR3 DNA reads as TGTGCCAGCAGTTTAAGCCGCTTCGAGCAGTACTTC. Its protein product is CASSLSRFEQYF.

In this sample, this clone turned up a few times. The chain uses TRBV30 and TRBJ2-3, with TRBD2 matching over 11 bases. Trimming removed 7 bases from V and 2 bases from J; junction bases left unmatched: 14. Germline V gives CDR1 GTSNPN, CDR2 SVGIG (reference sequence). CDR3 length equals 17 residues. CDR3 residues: CASSDGLAGSPTDTQYF. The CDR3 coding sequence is TGTGCCTCTTCAGACGGACTAGCGGGTTCCCCCACAGATACGCAGTATTTT. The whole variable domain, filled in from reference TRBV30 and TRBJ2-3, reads SQTIHQWPATLVQPVGSPLSLECTVEGTSNPNLYWYRQAAGRGLQLLFYSVGIGQISSEVPQNLSASRPQDRQFILSSKKLLLSDSGFYLCASSDGLAGSPTDTQYFGPGTRLTVL.

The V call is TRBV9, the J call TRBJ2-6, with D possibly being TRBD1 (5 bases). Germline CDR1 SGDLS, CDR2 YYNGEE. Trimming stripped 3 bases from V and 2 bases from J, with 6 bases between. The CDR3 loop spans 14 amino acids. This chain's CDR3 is CASSGTTGANVLTF. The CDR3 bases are TGTGCCAGCAGCGGGACAACTGGGGCCAACGTCCTGACTTTC.

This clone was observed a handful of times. Here the CDR3 reads CASSRGGETYEQYF. CDR3 bases: TGTGCCAGCAGCAGGGGGGGCGAAACCTACGAGCAGTACTTC. The chain carries TRBV11-3 and TRBJ2-7; D perhaps matches TRBD2 (7 bases). V was clipped by 5 bases and J by 2 bases, with 13 bases between them. This CDR3 has 14 amino acids. The V gene's germline CDR1 is SGHNT and CDR2 YENEEA.

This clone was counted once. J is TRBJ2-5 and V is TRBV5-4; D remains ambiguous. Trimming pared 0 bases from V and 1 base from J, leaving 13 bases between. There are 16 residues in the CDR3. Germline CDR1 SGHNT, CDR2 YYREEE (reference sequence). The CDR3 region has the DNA TGTGCCAGCAGCTTGGGTGGTGTCCTAACCCAAGAGACCCAGTACTTC. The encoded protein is CASSLGGVLTQETQYF.